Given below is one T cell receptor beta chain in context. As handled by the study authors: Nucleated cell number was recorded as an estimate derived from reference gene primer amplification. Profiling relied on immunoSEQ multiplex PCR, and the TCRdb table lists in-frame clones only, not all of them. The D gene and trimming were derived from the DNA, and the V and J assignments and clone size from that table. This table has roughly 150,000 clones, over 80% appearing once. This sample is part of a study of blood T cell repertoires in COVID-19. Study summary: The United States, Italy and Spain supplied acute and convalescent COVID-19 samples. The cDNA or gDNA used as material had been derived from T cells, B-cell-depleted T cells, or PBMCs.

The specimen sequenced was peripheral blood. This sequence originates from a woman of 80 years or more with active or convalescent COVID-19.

The CDR3 coding sequence is TGTGCCAGCAGTTACGAGGAGGGACCCTATGGCTACACCTTC. Translating it yields CASSYEEGPYGYTF. This chain connects TRBV6-6 to TRBJ1-2, with D possibly being TRBD1 (5 bases). V was pared by 2 bases and J by 4 bases, with 11 bases between. The CDR3 sequence is 14 residues long. In germline, CDR1 is MNHNY, CDR2 SVGAGI (reference sequence).